The rows below give T cell receptor beta chains drawn from one sample of a study of metastatic and nonmetastatic thyroid tumors. TCRdb recomputed clones from the PCR reads via MiXCR. The sample lists about 38,000 clones; approximately 51% were seen once. Sample: tumor tissue. These receptors all stem from a male donor with papillary thyroid cancer or a benign thyroid nodule (not recorded which). Some clones in this sample may be carry-over from other donors' samples. The CDR3 runs from the conserved cysteine through the conserved F or W. Each record gives: V gene, clone size, D gene, J gene, CDR3 DNA, CDR3 protein. A D gene is named only where the DNA matches it firmly. Not every row has a clone size; where given, it reads once, few, many or a size class.

TRBV9	NA	TRBD2	TRBJ2-7	TGTGCCAGCAGCTCCGGCGGTAGCGGGGGCTACGAGCAGTACTTC	CASSSGGSGGYEQYF
TRBV11-1	NA	TRBD1	TRBJ1-5	TGTGCCTTGGCCCCCGCCTACCTCTCAGGGGGCGAAAGGCAGCCCCAGCATTTT	CALAPAYLSGGERQPQHF
TRBV28	few	TRBD2	TRBJ2-2	TGTGCCAGCAGTTTGGTCAGCGGGAGCTGGACCGGGGAGCTGTTTTTT	CASSLVSGSWTGELFF
TRBV28	NA	TRBD1	TRBJ2-1	TGTGCCAGCAGTCAAAACAGGGGGCAGTTAAATGAGCAGTTCTTC	CASSQNRGQLNEQFF
TRBV30	NA	NA	TRBJ2-7	TGTGCCTGGAGTGTGTGGGAGCGTCACTACGAGCAGTACTTC	CAWSVWERHYEQYF
TRBV3-1	once	NA	TRBJ1-1	TGTGCCAGCAGCCAAGATAAACAAGGGTCCCCTGAAGCTTTCTTT	CASSQDKQGSPEAFF
TRBV20-1	NA	TRBD2	TRBJ2-2	TGCAGTGCTAGAGGGACTAGCGGGTACACCGGGGAGCTGTTTTTT	CSARGTSGYTGELFF
TRBV4-3	NA	TRBD1	TRBJ1-5	TGCGCCAGCAGCCAATACCTTGGACAGGTCAATCAGCCCCAGCATTTT	CASSQYLGQVNQPQHF
TRBV6-5	few	NA	TRBJ1-3	TGTGCCAGCAGTTCGCCCGGGGAGGCGACTTCGGGAAACACCATATATTTT	CASSSPGEATSGNTIYF
TRBV28	NA	TRBD1	TRBJ2-7	TGTGCCAGCAGTGGGACAGGTACCTACGAGCAGTACTTC	CASSGTGTYEQYF
TRBV6-5	NA	TRBD1	TRBJ1-5	TGTGCCAGCAGTTACTCCGGACAGGTTAGCAATCAGCCCCAGCATTTT	CASSYSGQVSNQPQHF
TRBV5-1	few	NA	TRBJ1-2	TGCGCCAGCAGCTTGGCAGGAGACCCTAACTATGGCTACACCTTC	CASSLAGDPNYGYTF
TRBV4-3	many	TRBD2	TRBJ2-1	TGCGCCAGCAGCCAAGATCCGTCATCTAGCGGGATAAACAATGAGCAGTTCTTC	CASSQDPSSSGINNEQFF
TRBV18	NA	NA	TRBJ2-3	TGTGCCAGCTCACCACCGAGAGTCACAGATACGCAGTATTTT	CASSPPRVTDTQYF
TRBV7-9	once	NA	TRBJ2-1	TGTGCCAGCAGCGCGGGATTAGCGGACGAGCAGTTCTTC	CASSAGLADEQFF
TRBV5-6	NA	NA	TRBJ2-7	TGTGCCAGCTCCCTCGGGGAGGGGGCCTACGAGCAGTACTTC	CASSLGEGAYEQYF
TRBV27	few	NA	TRBJ2-2	TGTGCCAGCAGTCTAAACACCGGGGAGCTGTTTTTT	CASSLNTGELFF
TRBV20-1	once	TRBD1	TRBJ2-7	TGCAGTGCCAGGACGGACAGGGGAATCTACGAGCAGTACTTC	CSARTDRGIYEQYF